A single sample gave rise to the 27 T cell receptor beta chains below, sequenced in a study of CD8+CD57+ T cells in acquired aplastic anemia. Genomic DNA, the template, was used for profiling of the TCR beta VDJ and CDR3. TCRdb ran MiXCR on the reads and lists one entry per CDR3 protein. The sample has around 170,000 distinct CDR3 sequences; 50% to 75% are singletons. The specimen was sorted CD4+, CD8+, or CD8+CD57+ T cells (not recorded which) from PBMCs. The receptors were sampled from a human donor in good health.

This clonotype appeared a few times. The chain links TRBV2 to TRBJ1-6, with TRBD1 matching 8 bases. The CDR3 spans 21 residues. V dropped 6 bases and J dropped 7; count of bases not matched to a gene: 26. Germline loops: CDR1 SNHLY, CDR2 FYNNEI. The CDR3 DNA follows: TGTGCCAGCAGAAGAAAACCTCTCGGGGATATTGCAGGGGGCCGAAATTCACCCCTCCACTTT. Translation gives CASRRKPLGDIAGGRNSPLHF.

The rearrangement uses TRBV4-1 and TRBJ2-7; D call uncertain. Trimming cost V 3 bases and J 4 bases, with 10 bases left between them. Looked up from germline, CDR1 is MGHRA and CDR2 is YSYEKL. The CDR3 is made up of 13 amino acids. The CDR3 loop is CASSHLLKYEQYF. DNA for the CDR3: TGCGCCAGCAGCCACCTACTCAAGTACGAGCAGTACTTC.

The V and J genes are TRBV29-1 and TRBJ2-7, with TRBD1 matching over 8 bases. The CDR3 has 11 residues. Trimming at V came to 8 bases and at J to 7 bases, leaving 7 bases not matched to a gene. Germline V gene data show CDR1 as SQVTM and CDR2 as ANQGSEA. The CDR3 DNA reads as TGCAGCTCGGGACAGGCTGGAGAGCAGTACTTC. It encodes CSSGQAGEQYF.

The rearrangement joins TRBV9 to TRBJ2-5; no reliable D call. V was trimmed by 1 base and J by 4 bases, leaving 5 bases between them. Germline assignment: CDR1 SGDLS and CDR2 YYNGEE. The CDR3 sequence is 12 residues long. For the CDR3, the DNA is TGTGCCAGCAGCGTAATTGGAGAGACCCAGTACTTC. As protein: CASSVIGETQYF.

The chain has TRBV10-2 and TRBJ1-5; 9 bases fit TRBD1. J was trimmed by 6 bases and V by 6 bases; bases with no gene match: 12. CDR3 length equals 16 residues. Germline values: CDR1 WSHSY, CDR2 SAAADI. CDR3 sequence reads: CASSQEQGAGGQPQHF. The CDR3 nucleotides read TGCGCCAGCAGCCAGGAACAGGGGGCAGGAGGTCAGCCCCAGCATTTT.

This clonotype was counted between two and nine times. This rearrangement joins TRBV18 to TRBJ2-7, with TRBD1 matching 9 bases. CDR1 and CDR2 (germline): KGHSH, LQKENI. The CDR3 has 14 amino acids. The V segment lost 3 bases and the J segment 4 bases; nucleotides outside the gene matches: 4. The chain's CDR3 is CASSPKDRGYEQYF. The CDR3 nucleotides read TGTGCCAGCTCACCCAAGGACAGGGGTTACGAGCAGTACTTC.

The J gene is TRBJ2-2, the V gene TRBV5-1; no clear D. Germline V gene lookup returns CDR1 SGHRS and CDR2 YFSETQ. Trimming shortened V by 2 bases and J by 4 bases, and 15 bases separated the two germline ends. This CDR3 spans 16 amino acids. The CDR3 DNA reads as TGCGCCAGCAGCTTCGGTCGATTAACGGCCACCGGGGAGCTGTTTTTT. It specifies CASSFGRLTATGELFF.

V gene TRBV12-3 or TRBV12-4 combines with J gene TRBJ1-2; D not resolved. The V gene lost 3 bases and the J gene lost 2 bases, with 7 bases spanning the gap. This CDR3 region has 13 residues. The CDR3 DNA reads as TGTGCCAGCAGTTTTGGACCGAACTATGGCTACACCTTC. Translating gives CASSFGPNYGYTF.

CDR3 nucleotide sequence: TGCAGTGCTAGAGAACAGGGGGACACTGAAGCTTTCTTT. Encoded protein: CSAREQGDTEAFF. The chain carries TRBV20-1 and TRBJ1-1, with TRBD1 matching over 8 bases. The CDR3 has 13 residues. V was clipped by 0 bases and J by 3 bases; unmatched bases: 0. Germline V gene data show CDR1 as DFQATT and CDR2 as SNEGSKA (reference sequence).

The chain carries TRBV10-1 and TRBJ2-7, with 7 positions matching TRBD1. Germline V gene sequence: CDR1 WNHNN, CDR2 SYGVQD (reference sequence). CDR3 length: 15 amino acids. The V gene end was trimmed by 4 bases and the J gene end by 5 bases; junction bases not matched to a gene: 11. The CDR3 loop is CASSVSKGQFNEQYF. The CDR3 nucleotides are TGCGCCAGCAGTGTTTCGAAGGGACAGTTCAACGAGCAGTACTTC.

This clonotype was seen a few times. V and J are TRBV10-2 and TRBJ2-7, with TRBD1 matching 7 bases. The V and J ends lost 5 bases and 3 bases, in that order; junction bases with no gene match: 7. CDR3 length: 14 amino acids. CDR1 is WSHSY, CDR2 SAAADI, per germline. The CDR3: CASSKTGSGYEQYF. The CDR3 DNA reads as TGCGCCAGCAGTAAGACAGGGTCCGGCTACGAGCAGTACTTC.

The chain is built from TRBV7-9 and TRBJ2-5; TRBD2 agrees at 7 bases. In germline, CDR1 is SEHNR, CDR2 FQNEAQ (reference sequence). CDR3 size: 12 residues. With V trimmed by 8 bases and J by 5 bases, 5 bases remained unmatched. The CDR3 coding sequence is TGTGCCAGCGGGGACTATCGGGAGACCCAGTACTTC. It encodes CASGDYRETQYF.

This clonotype turned up a few times. V gene TRBV10-3 combines with J gene TRBJ1-5, with D possibly TRBD1 on 6 matching bases. Trimming cost V 8 bases and J 0 bases, with 14 bases left between them. The CDR3 sequence is 15 residues long. Per the germline V gene, CDR1 is ENHRY and CDR2 is SYGVKD. CDR3 in DNA: TGTGCCATCTCAAGGGACAAGTATAGCAATCAGCCCCAGCATTTT. This sequence encodes CAISRDKYSNQPQHF.

J is TRBJ1-5 and V is TRBV15, with TRBD1 matching over 10 bases. Germline V gene sequence: CDR1 LNHNV, CDR2 YYDKDF (reference sequence). CDR3 length: 18 residues. The trim removed 0 bases at V and 6 bases at J, leaving 11 bases unmatched. CDR3 DNA sequence: TGTGCCACCAGCAGAGATCGGGCGGGACAGGGGTCGACTCAGCCCCAGCATTTT. It is translated as CATSRDRAGQGSTQPQHF.

As to this clonotype: One end of the junction is discordant with germline, which a read error may explain. The chain combines TRBV9 with TRBJ1-2; 7 nucleotides line up with TRBD1. CDR1 is SGDLS and CDR2 is YYNGEE in the germline V gene. The CDR3 is made up of 16 amino acids. The CDR3 here is CASSAGRTGPNYGCTF. CDR3 DNA sequence: TGTGCCAGCAGCGCCGGTCGGACAGGACCCAACTATGGCTGCACCTTC.

As concerns this clonotype: The germline gene is not matched at one end of the junction; a read error may be the cause. V usage is TRBV7-3 and J usage is TRBJ1-5; D is perhaps TRBD1 (5 bases). The CDR3 contains 16 residues. CDR1 and CDR2 (germline): SGHTA, FQGTGA. In nucleotides, the CDR3 is TGCGCCAGCAGCCAAGATCTTAGGGGCAGCAATCAGCCCCAGCATTTT. Translation: CASSQDLRGSNQPQHF.

This clonotype was seen a single time. J is TRBJ1-1 and V is TRBV10-3; TRBD1 might be the D (6 bases). The CDR3 has 14 residues. Germline V gene data show CDR1 as ENHRY and CDR2 as SYGVKD. V lost 7 bases and J 1 base, leaving 13 bases between the germline ends. The CDR3 DNA reads as TGTGCCATCACACAAAAAGGGGGGAACACTGAAGCTTTCTTT. As protein: CAITQKGGNTEAFF.

At least ten counts were recorded for this clonotype. The gene calls are TRBV7-9 and TRBJ2-7; TRBD1 aligns across 7 bases. After removal of 1 base from V and 3 bases from J, the junction contained 9 bases not matched to a gene. The CDR3 loop spans 16 amino acids. Per the germline V gene, CDR1 is SEHNR and CDR2 is FQNEAQ (reference sequence). The CDR3 DNA reads as TGTGCCAGCAGCTTAGTGGCTGGACAGGTTATCTACGAGCAGTACTTC. It is translated as CASSLVAGQVIYEQYF.

V is TRBV11-3 and J is TRBJ2-1; 10 bases are shared with TRBD2. CDR1 is SGHNT, CDR2 YENEEA, per germline. Trimming removed 3 bases from V and 5 bases from J; junction bases left unmatched: 10. This CDR3 contains 17 residues. The CDR3 DNA reads TGTGCCAGCAGCTTCCCTAGACTAGCGGGTACCGACAATGAGCAGTTCTTC. Its protein product is CASSFPRLAGTDNEQFF.

This clonotype was picked up a small number of times. The J gene is TRBJ2-5, the V gene TRBV19, with TRBD1 identical over 8 bases. Germline loops: CDR1 LNHDA, CDR2 SQIVND (reference sequence). This CDR3 contains 14 residues. Trimming at V came to 5 bases and at J to 5 bases, leaving 7 bases not matched to a gene. The CDR3 protein is CASSRTGPGETQYF. CDR3 sequence (DNA): TGTGCCAGTAGTCGGACAGGGCCGGGGGAGACCCAGTACTTC.

The chain couples TRBV10-3 to TRBJ2-1; D may be TRBD1 (6 bases). Deletions cut 2 bases from V and 9 bases from J, with 17 bases between. CDR3 length equals 15 residues. Germline assignment: CDR1 ENHRY and CDR2 SYGVKD. The CDR3 here is CAISEIQGTDIEQFF. The DNA for the CDR3 is TGTGCCATCAGTGAGATTCAGGGGACGGACATTGAGCAGTTCTTC.

CDR3 nucleotides: TGTGGAGGACTTTCCGCCTACGAGCAGTACTTC. Translation: CGGLSAYEQYF. The chain couples TRBV12-3 or TRBV12-4 to TRBJ2-7, with D perhaps matching TRBD2 (5 bases). The CDR3 sequence is 11 residues long.

V and J are TRBV6-2 or TRBV6-3 and TRBJ1-6, with 7 bases aligning to TRBD1. Germline CDR1 is MNHEY and CDR2 is SVGEGT. After removal of 7 bases from V and 2 bases from J, the junction contained 8 bases not matched to a gene. The CDR3 length is 16 residues. CDR3 sequence reads: CASKKGALTYNSPLHF. As DNA, the CDR3 is TGTGCCAGCAAAAAGGGGGCCTTAACCTATAATTCACCCCTCCACTTT.

This sequence joins TRBV25-1 and TRBJ2-3, with a weak D call TRBD1 (6 bases). The CDR3 extends over 15 amino acids. Germline V gene sequence: CDR1 MGHDK, CDR2 SYGVNS. Trimming cost V 2 bases and J 3 bases, with 12 bases left between them. CDR3 nucleotides: TGTGCCAGCAGTGAACCGGGCAGGGGAACAGATACGCAGTATTTT. Protein: CASSEPGRGTDTQYF.

The chain uses TRBV14 and TRBJ2-4; D is ambiguous. Trimming stripped 1 base from V and 10 bases from J, with 5 bases between. The germline CDR1 and CDR2 sequences are SGHDN and FVKESK. The CDR3 extends over 11 amino acids. As DNA, the CDR3 is TGTGCCAGCAGCCAAGGGCTAATTCAGTACTTC. The encoded protein is CASSQGLIQYF.

V is TRBV20-1 and J is TRBJ2-1; D remains unclear. CDR1 and CDR2 (germline): DFQATT, SNEGSKA (reference sequence). The CDR3 sequence is 16 residues long. Trimming took off 0 bases at V and 2 bases at J, with 14 bases between the two ends. The CDR3 here is CSARDPGLNAYNEQFF. In nucleotides, the CDR3 is TGCAGTGCTAGAGATCCGGGCTTGAACGCCTACAATGAGCAGTTCTTC.

This clonotype appeared a few times. This chain joins TRBV10-3 and TRBJ2-3, with D possibly being TRBD1 (5 bases). Germline lookup yields CDR1 ENHRY and CDR2 SYGVKD. CDR3 length: 16 residues. V was clipped by 0 bases and J by 2 bases, with 12 bases between them. Here the CDR3 reads CAISESVTAFTDTQYF. For the CDR3, the DNA is TGTGCCATCAGTGAGTCGGTGACAGCCTTCACAGATACGCAGTATTTT.